This T cell receptor beta chain appears in the sequencing data of a study of blood T cell repertoires in COVID-19. As for the study in general: PBMCs, B-cell-depleted T cells, or T cells were the source of the cDNA or gDNA that made up the material.

The CDR3 length is 15 residues. The V segment lost 5 bases and the J segment 10 bases; nucleotides outside the gene matches: 11. CDR1 and CDR2 from the germline V gene are SGHNT and YENEEA. TCRdb keeps only in-frame clones here, not all; method: immunoSEQ multiplex PCR. The data contain some 330,000 clones, roughly four fifths of them singletons. Allocation to cohorts depended on clinical history reported by the participants. This sequence joins TRBV11-3 and TRBJ2-1; 10 bases fit TRBD1. The origin of this receptor is a woman in her fifties or sixties who had recovered from COVID-19. Sample: PBMCs or T cells enriched from blood (not recorded which). The chain's CDR3 is CASSKGGQGLWEQFF. The CDR3 nucleotides read TGTGCCAGCAGCAAGGGGGGACAGGGGTTATGGGAGCAGTTCTTC. Looking up the rest from reference TRBV11-3 and TRBJ2-1 gives the full variable domain: EAGVVQSPRYKIIEKKQPVAFWCNPISGHNTLYWYLQNLGQGPELLIRYENEEAVDDSQLPKDRFSAERLKGVDSTLKIQPAELGDSAVYLCASSKGGQGLWEQFFGPGTRLTVL.